Following are 10 T cell receptor beta chains from one sample sequenced in a study of blood T cell repertoires in COVID-19. Clones were sequenced by immunoSEQ multiplex PCR, and TCRdb holds only the in-frame ones, with some missing. This sample has 150,000 to 200,000 clones, with around 87% found just once. Sequencing used PBMCs or T cells enriched from blood (not recorded which). Every receptor here comes from a woman between 40 and 55 years old in a cohort exposed to, infected with or recovered from COVID-19 (not recorded which).

This chain's CDR3 is CASSILAGGPGTDTQYF. The CDR3 bases are TGTGCCAGTAGTATTCTAGCGGGAGGGCCCGGCACAGATACGCAGTATTTT. The gene calls are TRBV19 and TRBJ2-3; 12 nucleotides agree with TRBD2. CDR1 is LNHDA, CDR2 SQIVND, per germline (reference sequence). The CDR3 covers 17 residues. After removal of 3 bases from V and 1 base from J, the junction contained 5 bases not matched to a gene.

The chain combines TRBV2 with TRBJ2-7; no clear D gene. Trimming pared 4 bases from V and 4 bases from J, leaving 11 bases between. The V gene's germline CDR1 is SNHLY and CDR2 FYNNEI. CDR3 size: 13 residues. CDR3 sequence (DNA): TGTGCCAGCAGTGTCCCTTCGAGTTACGAGCAGTACTTC. Its translation is CASSVPSSYEQYF. The full variable domain, rest sourced from reference TRBV2 and TRBJ2-7, is EPEVTQTPSHQVTQMGQEVILRCVPISNHLYFYWYRQILGQKVEFLVSFYNNEISEKSEIFDDQFSVERPDGSNFTLKIRSTKLEDSAMYFCASSVPSSYEQYFGPGTRLTVT.

This chain connects TRBV10-3 to TRBJ2-7, with 8 bases matching TRBD2. The CDR3 is made up of 14 amino acids. V lost 9 bases, J lost 4 bases, and 11 bases stayed unmatched. Germline V gives CDR1 ENHRY, CDR2 SYGVKD. CDR3 region: CAMGRGAGEYEQYF. In DNA, the CDR3 is TGTGCCATGGGGCGGGGAGCGGGGGAATACGAGCAGTACTTC.

The chain joins TRBV2 to TRBJ2-7; D remains unclear. Looked up from germline, CDR1 is SNHLY and CDR2 is FYNNEI. Trimming stripped 6 bases from V and 3 bases from J, with 6 bases between. The CDR3 loop spans 11 amino acids. This chain's CDR3 is CASSPNYEQYF. In DNA form, the CDR3 reads TGTGCCAGCAGCCCCAACTACGAGCAGTACTTC.

The chain employs TRBV7-9 and TRBJ2-5; TRBD1 is a possible D gene (7 bases). Germline V gives CDR1 SEHNR, CDR2 FQNEAQ (reference sequence). The V gene lost 2 bases and the J gene lost 5 bases, with 18 bases spanning the gap. The CDR3 sequence is 16 residues long. The CDR3 nucleotides read TGTGCCAGCAGCTTAATGTTTGGGCAGGGGGGCGAGACCCAGTACTTC. Its protein is CASSLMFGQGGETQYF.

The J gene is TRBJ2-1, the V gene TRBV9; 9 nucleotides agree with TRBD2. CDR3 length: 16 amino acids. CDR1 and CDR2 (germline): SGDLS, YYNGEE. V was pared by 7 bases and J by 8 bases, with 16 bases of the junction left unmatched. The CDR3 DNA reads TGTGCCAGCGGATCGCCCGTAGCGGGAGAAGCCCATGAGCAGTTCTTC. Translating gives CASGSPVAGEAHEQFF.

The chain employs TRBV7-9 and TRBJ1-2; D is possibly TRBD1 (5 bases). Germline values: CDR1 SEHNR, CDR2 FQNEAQ (reference sequence). Between the trimmed V and J ends, which lost 1 base and 5 bases, there was a span of 11 bases. This CDR3 region has 14 residues. CDR3 protein: CASSLGGHPYGYTF. For the CDR3, the DNA is TGTGCCAGCAGCTTAGGCGGACACCCTTATGGCTACACCTTC.

The chain has TRBV6-5 and TRBJ1-1; weak D call: TRBD1 (5 bases). Germline loops: CDR1 MNHEY, CDR2 SVGAGI. V lost 4 bases, J lost 1 base, and 13 bases lay in between. The CDR3 spans 15 residues. The CDR3: CASSSRGGENTEAFF. The DNA of the CDR3 is TGTGCCAGCAGTTCCCGGGGGGGGGAGAACACTGAAGCTTTCTTT.

A few counts support this clone. The J gene is TRBJ2-7, the V gene TRBV4-1, with 7 bases aligning to TRBD2. V lost 1 base and J lost 0; bases outside the gene matches: 0. The CDR3 is 14 amino acids. Germline CDR1 is MGHRA and CDR2 is YSYEKL. The CDR3 loop reads CASSQGGSSYEQYF. The DNA for the CDR3 is TGCGCCAGCAGCCAAGGCGGGAGCTCCTACGAGCAGTACTTC.

In its sample, this clone was seen a few times. The chain uses TRBV29-1 and TRBJ1-2; TRBD1 might be the D (5 bases). V was shortened by 3 bases and J by 4 bases, with 9 bases between the two germline ends. The length of the CDR3 is 12 residues. The germline V gene has CDR1 SQVTM and CDR2 ANQGSEA. The CDR3 DNA reads as TGCAGCGTTGAGACGACAGCCTATGGCTACACCTTC. Encoded protein: CSVETTAYGYTF.